What follows are 9 T cell receptor beta chains derived from one specimen sequenced in a study of blood T cell repertoires in COVID-19. Measured with immunoSEQ multiplex PCR; TCRdb has only the in-frame clones, and not every one. This sample has fewer than 95,000 clones, with approximately 89% found just once. The specimen sequenced was peripheral blood. These receptors came from a man in his fifties or sixties with acute or convalescent COVID-19.

J is TRBJ2-7 and V is TRBV30; 12 bases are a match to TRBD2. This CDR3 is built from 15 residues. Losses at the gene ends were 2 bases for V and 3 bases for J; bases not matched to a gene: 5. CDR1 and CDR2 (germline): GTSNPN, SVGIG (reference sequence). CDR3 sequence: CAWSPGLAGHYEQYF. DNA for the CDR3: TGTGCCTGGAGTCCCGGACTAGCGGGGCACTACGAGCAGTACTTC.

This rearrangement joins TRBV19 to TRBJ2-7; D may be TRBD2 (7 bases). The CDR3 runs to 14 residues. CDR1 and CDR2 from the germline V gene are LNHDA and SQIVND (reference sequence). The V end was cut by 5 bases, the J end by 2 bases, with 13 bases between. The chain's CDR3 is CASSSGGLAYEQYF. CDR3 DNA: TGTGCCAGTAGTTCCGGGGGGCTCGCCTACGAGCAGTACTTC.

This clone was seen a few times. The gene calls are TRBV28 and TRBJ1-2; 8 positions match TRBD1. V lost 7 bases, J lost 4 bases, and 8 bases stayed unmatched. The CDR3 length is 14 residues. CDR1 and CDR2 from the germline V gene are MDHEN and SYDVKM. The CDR3 DNA follows: TGTGCCAGCACCGGGACAGGCGAGGGCTATGGCTACACCTTC. It codes for CASTGTGEGYGYTF.

This chain joins TRBV7-8 and TRBJ1-5; 12 bases are shared with TRBD1. Germline loops: CDR1 SGHVS, CDR2 FQNEAQ. V was pared by 5 bases and J by 3 bases, with 11 bases of the junction left unmatched. The CDR3 is 18 residues long. CDR3 DNA sequence: TGTGCCAGCAGCGCCCGGGGACAGGGGGCCGGCCTCAATCAGCCCCAGCATTTT. Amino acids: CASSARGQGAGLNQPQHF. Full variable domain (outside the CDR3, taken from reference TRBV7-8 and TRBJ1-5): GAGVSQSPRYKVAKRGQDVALRCDPISGHVSLFWYQQALGQGPEFLTYFQNEAQLDKSGLPSDRFFAERPEGSVSTLKIQRTQQEDSAVYLCASSARGQGAGLNQPQHFGDGTRLSIL.

V usage is TRBV6-1 and J usage is TRBJ1-2; D is unclear. Germline V gene sequence: CDR1 MNHNS, CDR2 SASEGT. V was cut by 1 base and J by 3 bases, with 15 bases left in between. The CDR3 length is 16 residues. For the CDR3, the DNA is TGTGCCAGCAGTGAAGGAGAACTCATAGAGGACTATGGCTACACCTTC. Translation gives CASSEGELIEDYGYTF.

This clone was detected once. The rearrangement joins TRBV5-4 to TRBJ1-1; TRBD1 agrees at 7 bases. This CDR3 spans 15 amino acids. The V gene's germline CDR1 is SGHNT and CDR2 YYREEE (reference sequence). V dropped 4 bases and J dropped 2; count of bases not matched to a gene: 8. DNA for the CDR3: TGTGCCAGCAGCCCGGCCGGGACAGTAAACACTGAAGCTTTCTTT. This codes for CASSPAGTVNTEAFF.

The chain carries TRBV5-3 and TRBJ2-7; TRBD2 matches 8 bases. TRBV5-3 is placed among ORFs of uncertain function. Trimming took 10 bases from V and 0 from J; bases not matched to a gene: 6. CDR3 length equals 13 residues. CDR3 amino acids: CAGIAGSSYEQYF. CDR3 nucleotides: TGTGCCGGCATAGCGGGAAGCTCCTACGAGCAGTACTTC.

The chain couples TRBV5-5 to TRBJ1-3; D gene ambiguous. The CDR3 is 16 amino acids. Germline loops: CDR1 SGHKS, CDR2 YYEKEE (reference sequence). With 0 bases removed from V and 0 bases from J, the gap between germline ends came to 10 bases. The CDR3 region is CASSLVLYSSGNTIYF. DNA for the CDR3: TGTGCCAGCAGCTTGGTTCTGTATAGCTCTGGAAACACCATATATTTT. Based on the CDR3 plus reference TRBV5-5 and TRBJ1-3, the full variable domain is DAGVTQSPTHLIKTRGQQVTLRCSPISGHKSVSWYQQVLGQGPQFIFQYYEKEERGRGNFPDRFSARQFPNYSSELNVNALLLGDSALYLCASSLVLYSSGNTIYFGEGSWLTVV.

The genes are TRBV18 and TRBJ1-2; tentatively, D is TRBD1 (6 bases). Germline CDR1 is KGHSH and CDR2 is LQKENI. The length of the CDR3 is 14 residues. Trimming left V 6 bases short and J 0 bases short, with 11 bases between. The DNA of the CDR3 is TGTGCCAGCTCCCAGGACAGCACTAACTATGGCTACACCTTC. Translated, it gives CASSQDSTNYGYTF. Full variable domain (remainder filled in from reference TRBV18 and TRBJ1-2): NAGVMQNPRHLVRRRGQEARLRCSPMKGHSHVYWYRQLPEEGLKFMVYLQKENIIDESGMPKERFSAEFPKEGPSILRIQQVVRGDSAAYFCASSQDSTNYGYTFGSGTRLTVV.